The 10 T cell receptor beta chains below were found in one sample sequenced in a study of blood T cells in healthy people across ages. Together with a sample-barcoded 5' primer, a J-beta primer mix was included in a second PCR lasting about 6 to 12 cycles. TCRdb re-analysed the 5' RACE reads in MiXCR, keeping a single row per CDR3 protein. The data show 800,000 to 950,000 distinct CDR3 sequences, under 50% seen once. Sequencing input: blood. The source is a man between 25 and 39 years old in good health.

This clonotype was found a few times. This chain connects TRBV12-5 to TRBJ1-1; possible D gene TRBD1, 5 bases. Germline V gives CDR1 LGHNT, CDR2 FRNRAP. The V end was cut by 7 bases, the J end by 5 bases, with 17 bases between. CDR3 length: 14 amino acids. In DNA form, the CDR3 reads TGTGCTAGTGCCCCCTCGGGATGGGGGACTGAAGCTTTCTTT. Protein product: CASAPSGWGTEAFF.

The chain couples TRBV20-1 to TRBJ1-1, with a weak D call TRBD1 (5 bases). The CDR3 extends over 14 amino acids. V was cut by 0 bases and J by 5 bases, with 13 bases left in between. Germline CDR1 DFQATT, CDR2 SNEGSKA (reference sequence). The CDR3 protein is CSARDGTYSTEAFF. As DNA, the CDR3 is TGCAGTGCTAGAGATGGGACTTACAGTACTGAAGCTTTCTTT.

The chain is built from TRBV20-1 and TRBJ2-3, with a weak D call TRBD1 (6 bases). Trimming took off 0 bases at V and 5 bases at J, with 15 bases between the two ends. The CDR3 extends over 15 amino acids. Looked up from germline, CDR1 is DFQATT and CDR2 is SNEGSKA (reference sequence). The CDR3 nucleotides are TGCAGTGCTAGAGATATCAGGGGTGGTGGAGATACGCAGTATTTT. Its translation: CSARDIRGGGDTQYF.

This clonotype turned up a few times. This rearrangement joins TRBV25-1 to TRBJ2-7; 8 positions match TRBD1. Germline V gene data show CDR1 as MGHDK and CDR2 as SYGVNS. With V trimmed by 6 bases and J by 3 bases, 10 bases remained unmatched. The CDR3 has 15 amino acids. The CDR3 region has the DNA TGTGCCAGCAGGAGCGGAGGGACAGGAAACTACGAGCAGTACTTC. It yields the protein CASRSGGTGNYEQYF.

This chain connects TRBV7-2 to TRBJ1-1; D is perhaps TRBD1 (5 bases). The CDR3 has 14 amino acids. Trimming removed 6 bases at V and 4 bases at J, with 15 bases between. In germline, CDR1 is SGHTA, CDR2 FQGNSA. The CDR3 DNA reads TGTGCCAGCAGTCGGGAGGGGTTGTTCACTGAAGCTTTCTTT. The encoded protein is CASSREGLFTEAFF.

Details on this clonotype: A much larger clone is a single base away; this may be a read error. The chain employs TRBV11-3 and TRBJ2-5; D not resolved. Germline CDR1 is SGHNT and CDR2 is YENEEA. This CDR3 is built from 15 residues. Trimming pared 1 base from V and 1 base from J, leaving 10 bases between. In DNA form, the CDR3 reads TGTGCCAGCAGCTTAGGCAACAACTTCCAAGAGACCCAGTACTTC. Translated, it gives CASSLGNNFQETQYF.

The chain joins TRBV12-5 to TRBJ2-4; 10 bases fit TRBD1. The CDR3 runs to 15 residues. V was clipped by 1 base and J by 13 bases; unmatched bases: 10. Germline-derived CDR1 and CDR2 are LGHNT and FRNRAP. For the CDR3, the DNA is TGTGCTAGTGGTTTGGAAACCGGGACAGGGGTCAAGCAGTACTTC. It is translated as CASGLETGTGVKQYF. The whole variable domain, remainder taken from reference TRBV12-5 and TRBJ2-4, is DARVTQTPRHKVTEMGQEVTMRCQPILGHNTVFWYRQTMMQGLELLAYFRNRAPLDDSGMPKDRFSAEMPDATLATLKIQPSEPRDSAVYFCASGLETGTGVKQYFGAGTRLSVL.

This chain links TRBV27 with TRBJ2-5, with 9 bases matching TRBD2. The DNA matches TRBJ2-7 better at its end, which makes the J call doubtful. The CDR3 spans 13 residues. Germline CDR1 MNHEY, CDR2 SMNVEV (reference sequence). CDR3 DNA: TGTGCCAGCAGTTTCGGACTAGCGAGCGAGCAGTACTTC. Translated, it gives CASSFGLASEQYF.

The chain joins TRBV6-6 to TRBJ1-5; 8 bases line up with TRBD1. V gave up 0 bases and J gave up 1 base; unmatched junction bases: 2. The CDR3 has 16 residues. Germline V CDR1 and CDR2: MNHNY, SVGAGI (reference sequence). The DNA of the CDR3 is TGTGCCAGCAGTTACTCGAACAGGGGGAGCAATCAGCCCCAGCATTTT. Translated, it gives CASSYSNRGSNQPQHF.

The gene calls are TRBV15 and TRBJ2-1; perhaps TRBD1 as D (6 bases). The CDR3 extends over 14 amino acids. Looked up from germline, CDR1 is LNHNV and CDR2 is YYDKDF (reference sequence). Trimming stripped 3 bases from V and 0 bases from J, with 6 bases between. CDR3 DNA: TGTGCCACCAGCAGGACAGGCTCCTACAATGAGCAGTTCTTC. It translates to CATSRTGSYNEQFF.